Presented here are 8 T cell receptor beta chains from one specimen sequenced in a study of cytomegalovirus exposure and HLA in healthy donors (dated by TCRdb to 2017 to 2019). To prepare the library, the immunoSEQ multiplex PCR assay was applied. The multiplex PCR relied on a mix of 60 forward primers for TCR Vbeta segments and 13 reverse primers for TCR Jbeta segments. TCRdb provides this immuneACCESS table in a form limited to in-frame rearrangements. Some clones are lacking; in checked studies, under half of them reflect an unresolved V gene, and why the rest are absent is not known. Here the sample has some 180,000 clones; 70% to 80% occur a single time. The ten top clones hold 3.7% of the sample. The sample comprised PBMCs. These receptors were taken from a woman between 55 and 75 years old in good health and CMV-seropositive.

V gene TRBV7-2 combines with J gene TRBJ2-2, with D possibly being TRBD2 (6 bases). This CDR3 has 15 residues. Trimming left V 5 bases short and J 8 bases short, with 18 bases between. In germline, CDR1 is SGHTA, CDR2 FQGNSA. CDR3 in DNA: TGTGCCAGCAGCCCAGGAGGGTTTTTAGTGGGGGAGCTGTTTTTT. This translates into CASSPGGFLVGELFF.

This clone was seen a single time. This chain connects TRBV27 to TRBJ2-2; TRBD1 aligns across 8 bases. The J segment lost 4 bases and the V segment lost 2 bases, leaving 9 bases of the junction unmatched. Germline assignment: CDR1 MNHEY and CDR2 SMNVEV (reference sequence). This CDR3 spans 17 amino acids. For the CDR3, the DNA is TGTGCCAGCAGTTTAGCCGGGCAGGGGGCACTCACCGGGGAGCTGTTTTTT. Its protein product is CASSLAGQGALTGELFF.

This clone was counted ten times or more. The chain carries TRBV6-5 and TRBJ2-7; D is ambiguous. Germline CDR1 MNHEY, CDR2 SVGAGI. Trimming took off 5 bases at V and 3 bases at J, with 5 bases between the two ends. This CDR3 is 11 amino acids long. CDR3 DNA sequence: TGTGCCAGCAGTAATTACTACGAGCAGTACTTC. Its protein product is CASSNYYEQYF.

A word on this clone: The same CDR3 is also encoded by other DNA sequences in this sample. The gene calls are TRBV11-2 and TRBJ1-6; 7 bases align to TRBD1. V dropped 3 bases and J dropped 5; count of bases not matched to a gene: 10. The CDR3 spans 17 residues. Germline-derived CDR1 and CDR2 are SGHAT and FQNNGV. CDR3 DNA sequence: TGTGCCAGCAGCTTGCTGACAGGGCGAACCGATAATTCACCCCTCCACTTT. Residues: CASSLLTGRTDNSPLHF. Drawing the rest from reference TRBV11-2 and TRBJ1-6, the complete variable domain is EAGVAQSPRYKIIEKRQSVAFWCNPISGHATLYWYQQILGQGPKLLIQFQNNGVVDDSQLPKDRFSAERLKGVDSTLKIQPAKLEDSAVYLCASSLLTGRTDNSPLHFGNGTRLTVT.

This chain uses TRBV7-3 with TRBJ2-7; 9 bases match TRBD2. CDR1 SGHTA and CDR2 FQGTGA come from the germline V gene. The CDR3 runs to 16 residues. The V and J ends lost 5 bases and 2 bases, in that order; junction bases with no gene match: 10. Here the CDR3 DNA reads TGTGCCAGCAGCCATGCTGGGGCTAGCGGGACCTACGAGCAGTACTTC. Translation: CASSHAGASGTYEQYF.

The J gene is TRBJ2-7, the V gene TRBV2; 12 bases are shared with TRBD2. V gave up 6 bases and J gave up 5 bases; unmatched junction bases: 8. The germline V gene encodes CDR1 SNHLY and CDR2 FYNNEI. The CDR3 contains 15 residues. The CDR3 is CASRATSGSINEQYF. CDR3 nucleotides: TGTGCCAGCAGGGCGACTAGCGGGAGTATCAACGAGCAGTACTTC.

This chain uses TRBV6-1 with TRBJ2-7, with 7 positions matching TRBD1. V lost 5 bases and J lost 7; bases outside the gene matches: 8. The germline V gene has CDR1 MNHNS and CDR2 SASEGT. The CDR3 length is 13 residues. The CDR3 DNA is TGTGCCAGCAGTCCGGGACAGAACTTGGAGCAGTACTTC. Protein sequence: CASSPGQNLEQYF.

The chain uses TRBV4-1 and TRBJ2-1; TRBD2 matches 8 bases. The CDR3 extends over 15 amino acids. The germline V gene has CDR1 MGHRA and CDR2 YSYEKL. The V and J ends lost 0 bases and 3 bases, in that order; junction bases with no gene match: 1. CDR3 nucleotide sequence: TGCGCCAGCAGCCAAGATAGCGGGGTCTACAATGAGCAGTTCTTC. It specifies CASSQDSGVYNEQFF.